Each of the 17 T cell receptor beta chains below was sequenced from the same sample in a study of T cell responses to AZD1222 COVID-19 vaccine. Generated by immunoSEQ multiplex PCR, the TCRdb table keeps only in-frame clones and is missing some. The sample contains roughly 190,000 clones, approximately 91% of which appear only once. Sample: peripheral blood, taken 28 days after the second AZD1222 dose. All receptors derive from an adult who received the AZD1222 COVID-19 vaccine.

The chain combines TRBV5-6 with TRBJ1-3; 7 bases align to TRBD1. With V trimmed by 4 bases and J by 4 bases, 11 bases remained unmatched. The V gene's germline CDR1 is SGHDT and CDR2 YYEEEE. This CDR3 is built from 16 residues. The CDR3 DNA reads TGTGCCAGCAGCCTGCTGGACAGGTTTGCGGGAAACACCATATATTTT. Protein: CASSLLDRFAGNTIYF.

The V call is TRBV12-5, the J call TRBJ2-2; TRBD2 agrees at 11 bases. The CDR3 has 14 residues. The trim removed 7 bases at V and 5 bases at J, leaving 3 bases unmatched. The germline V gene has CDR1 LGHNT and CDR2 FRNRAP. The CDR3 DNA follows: TGTGCTAGTGCCCTAGCGGGAGGTACCGGGGAGCTGTTTTTT. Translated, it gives CASALAGGTGELFF.

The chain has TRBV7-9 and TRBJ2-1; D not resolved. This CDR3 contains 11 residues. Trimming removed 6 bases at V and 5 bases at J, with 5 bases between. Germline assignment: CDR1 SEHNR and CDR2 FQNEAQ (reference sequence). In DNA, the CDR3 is TGTGCCAGCAGTGTAAACAATGAGCAGTTCTTC. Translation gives CASSVNNEQFF.

CDR3 amino acids: CASSRQTGGEGEAFF. CDR3 bases: TGTGCCAGTAGTCGCCAGACAGGGGGCGAGGGTGAAGCTTTCTTT. The chain recombines TRBV19 with TRBJ1-1, with 10 bases lining up with TRBD1. The CDR3 length is 15 residues. Per the germline V gene, CDR1 is LNHDA and CDR2 is SQIVND (reference sequence). Losses at the gene ends were 5 bases for V and 7 bases for J; bases not matched to a gene: 10.

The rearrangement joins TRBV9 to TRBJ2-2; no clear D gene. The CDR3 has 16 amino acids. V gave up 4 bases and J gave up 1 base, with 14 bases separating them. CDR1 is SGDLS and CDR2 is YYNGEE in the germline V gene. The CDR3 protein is CASSPQPGLNTGELFF. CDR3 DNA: TGTGCCAGCAGCCCTCAGCCCGGATTGAACACCGGGGAGCTGTTTTTT.

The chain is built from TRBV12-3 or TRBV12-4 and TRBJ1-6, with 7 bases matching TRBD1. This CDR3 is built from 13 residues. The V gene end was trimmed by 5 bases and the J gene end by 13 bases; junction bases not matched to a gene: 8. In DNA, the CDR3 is TGTGCCAGCAGTCTCGACAGGGTAGCGCCCCTCCACTTT. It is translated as CASSLDRVAPLHF.

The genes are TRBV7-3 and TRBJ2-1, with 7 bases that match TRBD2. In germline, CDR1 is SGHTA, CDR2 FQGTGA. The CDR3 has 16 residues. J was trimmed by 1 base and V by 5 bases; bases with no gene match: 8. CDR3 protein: CASSVVAGVSYNEQFF. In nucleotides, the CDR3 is TGTGCCAGCAGCGTGGTTGCGGGAGTATCCTACAATGAGCAGTTCTTC.

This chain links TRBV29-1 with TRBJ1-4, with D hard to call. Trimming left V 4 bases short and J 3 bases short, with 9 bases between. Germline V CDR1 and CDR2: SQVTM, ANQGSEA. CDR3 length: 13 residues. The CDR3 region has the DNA TGCAGCGTTGGAACAAGGCCTAATGAAAAACTGTTTTTT. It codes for CSVGTRPNEKLFF.

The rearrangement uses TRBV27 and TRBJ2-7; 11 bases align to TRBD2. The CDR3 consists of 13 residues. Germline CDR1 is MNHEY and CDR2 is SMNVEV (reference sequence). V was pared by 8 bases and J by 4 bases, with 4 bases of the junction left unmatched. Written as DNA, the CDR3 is TGTGCCAGCGGGGGGACTAGCGGATACGAGCAGTACTTC. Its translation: CASGGTSGYEQYF.

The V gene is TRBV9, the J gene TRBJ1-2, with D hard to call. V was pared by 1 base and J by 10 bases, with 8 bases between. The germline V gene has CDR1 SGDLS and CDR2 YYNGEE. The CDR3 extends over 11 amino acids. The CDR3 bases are TGTGCCAGCAGCGTACAGGCCACCTACACCTTC. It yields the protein CASSVQATYTF.

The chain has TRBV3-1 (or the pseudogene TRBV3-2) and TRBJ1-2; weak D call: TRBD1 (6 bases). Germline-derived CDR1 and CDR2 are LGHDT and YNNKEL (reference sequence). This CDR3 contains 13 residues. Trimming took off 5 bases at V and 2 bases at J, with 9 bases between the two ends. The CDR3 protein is CASSVTGNYGYTF. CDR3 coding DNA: TGTGCCAGCAGCGTAACAGGGAACTATGGCTACACCTTC.

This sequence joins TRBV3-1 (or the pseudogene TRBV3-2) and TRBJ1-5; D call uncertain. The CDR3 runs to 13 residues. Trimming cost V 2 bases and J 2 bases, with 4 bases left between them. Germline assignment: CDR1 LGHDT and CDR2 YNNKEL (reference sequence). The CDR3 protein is CASSQSGNQPQHF. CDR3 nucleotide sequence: TGTGCCAGCAGCCAATCGGGCAATCAGCCCCAGCATTTT.

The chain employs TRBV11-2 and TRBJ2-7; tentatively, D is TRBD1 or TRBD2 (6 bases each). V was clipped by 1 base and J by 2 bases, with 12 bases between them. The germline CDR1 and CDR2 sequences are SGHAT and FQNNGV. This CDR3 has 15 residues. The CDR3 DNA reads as TGTGCCAGCAGCTTAGTGGGGGGCGGTCCCTACGAGCAGTACTTC. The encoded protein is CASSLVGGGPYEQYF.

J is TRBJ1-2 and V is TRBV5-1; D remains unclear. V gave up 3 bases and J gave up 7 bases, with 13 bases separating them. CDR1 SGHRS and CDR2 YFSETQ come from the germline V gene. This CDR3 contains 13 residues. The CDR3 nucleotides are TGCGCCAGCAGCTCCTACGGAGCGGGTGGCTACACCTTC. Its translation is CASSSYGAGGYTF. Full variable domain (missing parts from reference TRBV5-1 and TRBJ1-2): KAGVTQTPRYLIKTRGQQVTLSCSPISGHRSVSWYQQTPGQGLQFLFEYFSETQRNKGNFPGRFSGRQFSNSRSEMNVSTLELGDSALYLCASSSYGAGGYTFGSGTRLTVV.

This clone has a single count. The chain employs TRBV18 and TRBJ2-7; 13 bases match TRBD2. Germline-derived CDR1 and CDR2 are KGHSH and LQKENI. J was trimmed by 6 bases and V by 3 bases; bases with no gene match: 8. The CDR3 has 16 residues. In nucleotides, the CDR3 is TGTGCCAGCTCACCCGGACTAGCGGGAGTAGGAGGCGAGCAGTACTTC. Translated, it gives CASSPGLAGVGGEQYF.

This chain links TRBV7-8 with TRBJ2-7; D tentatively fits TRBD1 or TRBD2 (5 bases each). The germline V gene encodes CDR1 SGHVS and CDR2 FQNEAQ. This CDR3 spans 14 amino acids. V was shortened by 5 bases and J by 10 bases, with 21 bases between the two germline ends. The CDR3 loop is CASSPQGTAAEQYF. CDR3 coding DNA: TGTGCCAGCAGCCCCCAAGGGACGGCAGCAGAACAGTACTTC.

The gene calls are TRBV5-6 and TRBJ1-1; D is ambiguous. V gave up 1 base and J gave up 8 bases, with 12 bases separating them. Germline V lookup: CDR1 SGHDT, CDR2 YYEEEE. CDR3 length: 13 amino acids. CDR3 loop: CASSLQSQGEAFF. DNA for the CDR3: TGTGCCAGCAGCTTGCAGTCTCAAGGAGAAGCTTTCTTT.